The 17 T cell receptor beta chains below were found in one sample sequenced in a study of CD4 T cells in relation to SARS-CoV-2 and coronaviruses. The data were produced by immunoSEQ multiplex PCR, yet TCRdb's version contains in-frame clones alone and is incomplete. The sample has around 15,000 clones; approximately 80% are singletons. Before the COVID-19 pandemic, during about 2011-2019, CD4+ T cells were taken from unexposed donors. CD4+ T cells were isolated from the cells after 10 days of culture. These receptors have no known antigen. The specimen sequenced was CD4+ T cells from PBMCs, cultured in vitro. These TCRs come from a human donor in good health.

V is TRBV11-2 and J is TRBJ2-7, with 8 bases aligning to TRBD2. J lost 2 bases, V lost 3 bases, and 6 bases had no gene match. CDR1 and CDR2 from the germline V gene are SGHAT and FQNNGV. This CDR3 is built from 15 residues. The CDR3 DNA reads as TGTGCCAGCAGCTTCTCGACTAGCGAGACCTACGAGCAGTACTTC. Translation gives CASSFSTSETYEQYF.

This chain uses TRBV11-2 with TRBJ2-7, with D possibly TRBD2 on 6 matching bases. Germline assignment: CDR1 SGHAT and CDR2 FQNNGV. Trimming took off 5 bases at V and 2 bases at J, with 25 bases between the two ends. The CDR3 consists of 18 residues. CDR3 region: CASSRIRGAETRAYEQYF. In nucleotides, the CDR3 is TGTGCCAGCAGCCGAATCCGCGGGGCCGAAACGAGAGCCTACGAGCAGTACTTC.

The rearrangement links TRBV10-1 to TRBJ2-2; 7 bases agree with TRBD2. Germline assignment: CDR1 WNHNN and CDR2 SYGVQD (reference sequence). The length of the CDR3 is 15 residues. The J segment lost 3 bases and the V segment lost 0 bases, leaving 1 base of the junction unmatched. CDR3 loop: CASSESAGDTGELFF. CDR3 coding DNA: TGCGCCAGCAGTGAGTCGGCGGGAGACACCGGGGAGCTGTTTTTT.

The chain joins TRBV24-1 to TRBJ1-2; the D is unclear. The CDR3 runs 14 residues. The V gene's germline CDR1 is KGHDR and CDR2 SFDVKD. Trimming removed 9 bases from V and 8 bases from J, with 21 bases in between. The CDR3 is CATESGQASGGYTF. The CDR3 nucleotides are TGTGCCACCGAATCTGGGCAGGCCTCTGGGGGCTACACCTTC.

This chain uses TRBV7-9 with TRBJ1-3; a weak D match, TRBD1 (5 bases). The ends were cut back, 5 bases at V and 10 bases at J, with 18 bases in the middle. The CDR3 has 14 residues. Germline values: CDR1 SEHNR, CDR2 FQNEAQ (reference sequence). In DNA form, the CDR3 reads TGTGCCAGCAGCCCAAAAACCCTGGGGGGTACCATATATTTT. It codes for CASSPKTLGGTIYF. Supplemented by reference TRBV7-9 and TRBJ1-3, the full variable domain reads DTGVSQNPRHKITKRGQNVTFRCDPISEHNRLYWYRQTLGQGPEFLTYFQNEAQLEKSRLLSDRFSAERPKGSFSTLEIQRTEQGDSAMYLCASSPKTLGGTIYFGEGSWLTVV.

The V call is TRBV3-1 (or the pseudogene TRBV3-2), the J call TRBJ2-3; 10 positions agree with TRBD2. Germline CDR1 LGHDT, CDR2 YNNKEL (reference sequence). The V gene end was trimmed by 4 bases and the J gene end by 7 bases; junction bases not matched to a gene: 11. The CDR3 has 16 residues. CDR3: CASSLTASGGSNTQYF. Here the CDR3 DNA reads TGTGCCAGCAGCCTAACGGCTAGCGGGGGAAGTAATACGCAGTATTTT.

CDR3 loop: CSVEVGQGTGELFF. In DNA form, the CDR3 reads TGCAGCGTTGAAGTGGGACAGGGAACCGGGGAGCTGTTTTTT. The rearrangement joins TRBV29-1 to TRBJ2-2, with 9 bases that match TRBD1. CDR1 SQVTM and CDR2 ANQGSEA come from the germline V gene. With 1 base clipped from V and 5 bases from J, the junction kept 2 bases outside the gene matches. This CDR3 is 14 amino acids long.

This clone appeared a single time. V gene TRBV7-2 combines with J gene TRBJ2-1; maybe TRBD2 (6 bases). V lost 1 base and J lost 4, with 11 bases in between. The length of the CDR3 is 15 residues. Germline lookup yields CDR1 SGHTA and CDR2 FQGNSA. The CDR3 bases are TGTGCCAGCAGCTTAGGACTAGAACCTTACAATGAGCAGTTCTTC. Translation gives CASSLGLEPYNEQFF.

V gene TRBV28 combines with J gene TRBJ1-1; D is unresolved. The germline CDR1 and CDR2 sequences are MDHEN and SYDVKM. V lost 9 bases and J 1 base, leaving 18 bases between the germline ends. The CDR3 is 15 residues long. Written as DNA, the CDR3 is TGTGCCAGTAAATCGTTCGGACCGAAGAACACTGAAGCTTTCTTT. Translated: CASKSFGPKNTEAFF.

This clone was detected a few times. This chain uses TRBV24-1 with TRBJ2-1; D is possibly TRBD2 (6 bases). The V and J ends lost 0 bases and 10 bases respectively, with 18 bases between them. The germline CDR1 and CDR2 sequences are KGHDR and SFDVKD. The CDR3 spans 16 residues. The CDR3 bases are TGTGCCACCAGTGATTTGGCCGGGACGGGGGAACGGGAGCAGTTCTTC. This encodes CATSDLAGTGEREQFF.

V gene TRBV9 combines with J gene TRBJ2-7, with D perhaps TRBD1 (6 bases). Trimming stripped 3 bases from V and 6 bases from J, with 19 bases between. The CDR3 is 15 amino acids. Germline assignment: CDR1 SGDLS and CDR2 YYNGEE. The CDR3 DNA follows: TGTGCCAGCAGCGGCAACAGGGAAACGTATAGCGAGCAGTACTTC. Amino acid sequence: CASSGNRETYSEQYF.

This rearrangement joins TRBV6-6 to TRBJ1-1, with D hard to call. From germline, CDR1 is MNHNY and CDR2 SVGAGI (reference sequence). The CDR3 totals 12 residues. V lost 6 bases and J 11 bases, leaving 16 bases between the germline ends. CDR3 nucleotide sequence: TGTGCCAGCAGCCGTGACGAGCGAGAGGCTTTCTTT. This sequence encodes CASSRDEREAFF.

This rearrangement joins TRBV6-1 to TRBJ2-7; D not certain. Germline-derived CDR1 and CDR2 are MNHNS and SASEGT. The CDR3 covers 14 residues. Trimming took off 1 base at V and 1 base at J, with 8 bases between the two ends. The CDR3 coding sequence is TGTGCCAGCAGTGAAGTGGGCGGATCCTACGAGCAGTACTTC. It is translated as CASSEVGGSYEQYF.

This clone came up once. This chain joins TRBV28 and TRBJ2-7, with 7 bases fitting TRBD2. The germline gives CDR1 MDHEN, CDR2 SYDVKM. V trimming: 5 bases; J trimming: 3 bases; junction bases outside the gene matches: 1. The CDR3 totals 12 residues. The CDR3 sequence is CASSTSDYEQYF. In DNA form, the CDR3 reads TGTGCCAGCAGTACTAGCGACTACGAGCAGTACTTC. Full variable domain (rest looked up from reference TRBV28 and TRBJ2-7): DVKVTQSSRYLVKRTGEKVFLECVQDMDHENMFWYRQDPGLGLRLIYFSYDVKMKEKGDIPEGYSVSREKKERFSLILESASTNQTSMYLCASSTSDYEQYFGPGTRLTVT.

The chain has TRBV11-2 and TRBJ2-5, with D possibly being TRBD2 (6 bases). Deletions cut 5 bases from V and 7 bases from J, with 14 bases between. Germline CDR1 and CDR2: SGHAT and FQNNGV. The CDR3 spans 13 residues. The CDR3 sequence is CASSGDSLRTQYF. The CDR3 bases are TGTGCCAGCAGCGGGGACTCCTTAAGGACCCAGTACTTC. Full variable domain (rest looked up from reference TRBV11-2 and TRBJ2-5): EAGVAQSPRYKIIEKRQSVAFWCNPISGHATLYWYQQILGQGPKLLIQFQNNGVVDDSQLPKDRFSAERLKGVDSTLKIQPAKLEDSAVYLCASSGDSLRTQYFGPGTRLLVL.

The V gene is TRBV5-5, the J gene TRBJ1-2; D unclear. The V gene lost 4 bases and the J gene lost 0 bases, with 13 bases spanning the gap. The CDR3 covers 15 residues. The V gene's germline CDR1 is SGHKS and CDR2 YYEKEE (reference sequence). In nucleotides, the CDR3 is TGTGCCAGCAGCCCGGACCGGGTTTCTAACTATGGCTACACCTTC. It is translated as CASSPDRVSNYGYTF. Together with reference TRBV5-5 and TRBJ1-2, the CDR3 gives the full variable domain: DAGVTQSPTHLIKTRGQQVTLRCSPISGHKSVSWYQQVLGQGPQFIFQYYEKEERGRGNFPDRFSARQFPNYSSELNVNALLLGDSALYLCASSPDRVSNYGYTFGSGTRLTVV.

The chain is built from TRBV5-1 and TRBJ2-3; 8 bases agree with TRBD1. V lost 4 bases to trimming and J lost 4 bases; unmatched junction nucleotides: 8. The CDR3 is 15 amino acids. Germline assignment: CDR1 SGHRS and CDR2 YFSETQ. DNA for the CDR3: TGCGCCAGCAGCCCGCGGACAGGGTACGCAGATACGCAGTATTTT. Its translation: CASSPRTGYADTQYF. Full variable domain (rest looked up from reference TRBV5-1 and TRBJ2-3): KAGVTQTPRYLIKTRGQQVTLSCSPISGHRSVSWYQQTPGQGLQFLFEYFSETQRNKGNFPGRFSGRQFSNSRSEMNVSTLELGDSALYLCASSPRTGYADTQYFGPGTRLTVL.